The next 16 T cell receptor beta chains were all read from a single sample in a study of shared clonotypes between healthy human individuals. Profiled with immunoSEQ multiplex PCR; TCRdb holds only in-frame clones, not every one. The table lists roughly 2 million clones, 90% to 95% of them singletons. The sequenced sample consisted of naive CD4+ T cells sorted from blood. Subset noted: CD45RA+ positively selected. Every receptor here comes from a man between 18 and 29 years old in good health.

The gene calls are TRBV7-9 and TRBJ2-2; 10 bases fit TRBD1. Germline trimming cut 5 bases from V and 5 bases from J; bases unmatched to any gene: 8. Germline lookup yields CDR1 SEHNR and CDR2 FQNEAQ (reference sequence). This CDR3 contains 16 residues. CDR3 residues: CASSVKPGQGTGELFF. The DNA of the CDR3 is TGTGCCAGCAGCGTAAAACCGGGACAGGGGACCGGGGAGCTGTTTTTT.

This clone was recorded once. The chain links TRBV21-1 to TRBJ1-6; TRBD1, the D gene given by the table, was not confirmed from the DNA. TRBV21-1 is labeled a pseudogene. There are 17 residues in the CDR3. The CDR3 coding sequence is TGTGCCAGCAGCGGACAGACAGGGGTATCCTATAATTCACCCCTCCACTTT. This sequence encodes CASSGQTGVSYNSPLHF.

This clone has just one count. The chain uses TRBV10-3 and TRBJ2-2; TRBD1 aligns across 8 bases. This CDR3 has 13 amino acids. The V gene's germline CDR1 is ENHRY and CDR2 SYGVKD. After removal of 11 bases from V and 1 base from J, the junction contained 3 bases not matched to a gene. CDR3: CAVGQGNTGELFF. CDR3 nucleotides: TGTGCCGTCGGACAGGGGAACACCGGGGAGCTGTTTTTT.

The chain has TRBV11-2 and TRBJ2-5; 7 nucleotides line up with TRBD1. The J segment lost 4 bases and the V segment lost 5 bases, leaving 4 bases of the junction unmatched. The CDR3 consists of 13 residues. Germline CDR1 SGHAT, CDR2 FQNNGV. The DNA for the CDR3 is TGTGCCAGCAGCCTTGACAGGGTAGAGACCCAGTACTTC. It encodes CASSLDRVETQYF.

The chain joins TRBV19 to TRBJ2-5; D ambiguous. Germline V gene sequence: CDR1 LNHDA, CDR2 SQIVND (reference sequence). The CDR3 sequence is 12 residues long. V was cut by 7 bases and J by 5 bases, with 11 bases left in between. The CDR3 DNA reads as TGTGCCAGTACCTACTCACGGGAGACCCAGTACTTC. Its protein product is CASTYSRETQYF.

A remark on this clone: At the DNA level, this CDR3 is encoded by other sequences in the same sample as well. The rearrangement links TRBV5-1 to TRBJ2-5; 8 positions agree with TRBD1. The CDR3 consists of 14 residues. V lost 4 bases, J lost 5 bases, and 7 bases stayed unmatched. In germline, CDR1 is SGHRS, CDR2 YFSETQ. The CDR3 DNA is TGCGCCAGCAGCCTCTCAGGGGGCGTGGAGACCCAGTACTTC. Its translation: CASSLSGGVETQYF.

CDR3 region: CASSPGGQETHEQYF. CDR3 DNA sequence: TGCGCCAGCAGCCCCGGGGGTCAGGAGACCCACGAGCAGTACTTC. The chain has TRBV5-1 and TRBJ2-7, with D possibly being TRBD2 (6 bases). Per germline, CDR1 SGHRS and CDR2 YFSETQ. This CDR3 has 15 residues. V lost 4 bases, J lost 5 bases, and 19 bases lay in between. The complete variable domain, with remaining parts taken from reference TRBV5-1 and TRBJ2-7, reads KAGVTQTPRYLIKTRGQQVTLSCSPISGHRSVSWYQQTPGQGLQFLFEYFSETQRNKGNFPGRFSGRQFSNSRSEMNVSTLELGDSALYLCASSPGGQETHEQYFGPGTRLTVT.

The chain links TRBV28 to TRBJ1-5; D unclear. Germline V gene lookup returns CDR1 MDHEN and CDR2 SYDVKM. Trimming pared 2 bases from V and 0 bases from J, leaving 14 bases between. This CDR3 comprises 17 residues. CDR3 region: CASSLNNFQLSNQPQHF. CDR3 sequence (DNA): TGTGCCAGCAGTTTAAACAACTTTCAACTTAGCAATCAGCCCCAGCATTTT.

This clone was detected a few times. This chain uses TRBV5-5 with TRBJ1-1; D call uncertain. Trimming cost V 2 bases and J 0 bases, with 5 bases left between them. Germline assignment: CDR1 SGHKS and CDR2 YYEKEE (reference sequence). The CDR3 is made up of 13 amino acids. The CDR3: CASSLRLNTEAFF. In DNA, the CDR3 is TGTGCCAGCAGCTTACGCCTGAACACTGAAGCTTTCTTT.

This clone occurred once. The chain couples TRBV5-1 to TRBJ1-1; D remains unclear. Germline values: CDR1 SGHRS, CDR2 YFSETQ. V lost 0 bases and J lost 7, with 13 bases in between. The length of the CDR3 is 14 residues. The CDR3 DNA reads as TGCGCCAGCAGCTTGGGAGGGCCCGGAGTTGAAGCTTTCTTT. The encoded protein is CASSLGGPGVEAFF.

The V call is TRBV19, the J call TRBJ2-1, with TRBD2 matching 7 bases. This CDR3 spans 14 amino acids. Trimming cost V 3 bases and J 4 bases; bases outside gene matches: 3. Germline-derived CDR1 and CDR2 are LNHDA and SQIVND (reference sequence). CDR3 loop: CASSILAEYNEQFF. The CDR3 nucleotides are TGTGCCAGTAGTATCCTAGCGGAGTACAATGAGCAGTTCTTC.

The V gene is TRBV18, the J gene TRBJ1-5, with unresolved D. The CDR3 spans 15 residues. The germline V gene has CDR1 KGHSH and CDR2 LQKENI. Trimming removed 5 bases at V and 0 bases at J, with 11 bases between. The CDR3 is CASSEVGNSNQPQHF. CDR3 nucleotide sequence: TGTGCCAGCTCAGAAGTTGGGAATAGCAATCAGCCCCAGCATTTT.

V usage is TRBV7-9 and J usage is TRBJ1-4; D remains ambiguous. Germline values: CDR1 SEHNR, CDR2 FQNEAQ (reference sequence). V was cut by 1 base and J by 0 bases, with 6 bases left in between. The CDR3 has 15 amino acids. CDR3 in amino acids: CASSLGEATNEKLFF. CDR3 coding DNA: TGTGCCAGCAGCTTAGGGGAGGCAACTAATGAAAAACTGTTTTTT.

The chain combines TRBV6-5 with TRBJ2-7; D not certain. The CDR3 is made up of 15 amino acids. Per the germline V gene, CDR1 is MNHEY and CDR2 is SVGAGI. V was pared by 0 bases and J by 4 bases, with 13 bases between. The CDR3 DNA is TGTGCCAGCAGTTACTCCAAACAAGGGTTATACGAGCAGTACTTC. Translation gives CASSYSKQGLYEQYF.

To note about this clone: The sample has other DNA sequences that encode this CDR3 too. The V call is TRBV2, the J call TRBJ1-1, with D tentatively TRBD1 (6 bases). The CDR3 totals 15 residues. Trimming shortened V by 4 bases and J by 0 bases, and 12 bases separated the two germline ends. CDR1 is SNHLY, CDR2 FYNNEI, per germline. In DNA, the CDR3 is TGTGCCAGCAGTGGAGGGGGGACCCTGAACACTGAAGCTTTCTTT. It yields the protein CASSGGGTLNTEAFF. Using reference TRBV2 and TRBJ1-1 for the parts outside the CDR3, the full variable domain is EPEVTQTPSHQVTQMGQEVILRCVPISNHLYFYWYRQILGQKVEFLVSFYNNEISEKSEIFDDQFSVERPDGSNFTLKIRSTKLEDSAMYFCASSGGGTLNTEAFFGQGTRLTVV.

The J gene is TRBJ1-1, the V gene TRBV5-1; no clear D gene. This CDR3 contains 12 residues. Trimming cost V 5 bases and J 5 bases, with 10 bases left between them. From germline, CDR1 is SGHRS and CDR2 YFSETQ. CDR3 sequence: CASRSPGTEAFF. In DNA, the CDR3 is TGCGCCAGCAGGTCCCCTGGGACTGAAGCTTTCTTT.